This T cell receptor beta chain was sequenced in a study of molecular identifiers for immune sequencing clone quantification. On the study more broadly: Four portions were sequenced after RNA from around 20,000 or 100,000 naive CD8 cells was split five ways in replicates.

Whole-study findings and limits: Clones above 20 RNA copies contained over 98% of effector molecules but under 1% of naive ones.

Sorting captured naive CD8 T cells as CD8+CD4-CCR7+CD45RA+. CDR1 and CDR2 (germline): MDHEN, SYDVKM. The CDR3 has 13 amino acids. This clonotype came up many times. Its antigen is undetermined. MiXCR was run by TCRdb on the PCR reads, yielding one entry per CDR3 protein. Found here are around 480,000 distinct CDR3 sequences, roughly a fifth of them singletons; the top ten hold around 0.86%. The specimen was naive CD8+ T cells from blood, with Jurkat cell RNA spiked in. The subset: FACS-sorted CD8+CD4-CCR7+CD45RA+ naive T cells. The TCR originated in a human donor in good health. Some libraries in this study had Jurkat cell RNA spiked in. V and J are TRBV28 and TRBJ2-7; tentative D call: TRBD2 (6 bases). CDR3 nucleotides: TGTGCTATCCGGGACTTTAGCTCCTACGAGCAGTACTTC. Encoded protein: CAIRDFSSYEQYF.